This T cell receptor (beta chain) originates from a study of CD8 T cells in Susac syndrome. Findings and limits, study-wide: TCR sequencing and HLA analysis covered a relatively small number of individuals.

From blood CD8+ and CD4+ T cells, the TCR beta chain was sequenced. FACS was used to enrich TEMRA cells, whereas the CD8+ and CD4+ T cells were obtained by negative isolation. In the case of this clonotype: As yet, its antigen is unknown.

An amount of RNA that ranged from roughly 0.45 to 1 ug was reverse transcribed with random hexamers. immunoSEQ multiplex PCR amplified TCR beta CDR3 across 54 Vbeta, 13 Jbeta. TCRdb fed the immunoSEQ multiplex PCR reads into MiXCR, producing one record per CDR3 protein. The sample holds 190,000 or so distinct CDR3 sequences, around 95% seen once. This receptor was taken from a human donor with multiple sclerosis. Sequenced: CD4+ T cells from PBMCs.

The CDR3 region is CSARAPGGMAEAFF. The CDR3, as DNA: TGCAGTGCTAGGGCCCCGGGGGGTATGGCTGAAGCTTTCTTT. The chain links TRBV20-1 to TRBJ1-1; a possible D gene is TRBD1 (5 bases). This CDR3 comprises 14 residues. Trimming removed 3 bases from V and 6 bases from J, with 17 bases in between. Germline CDR1 and CDR2: DFQATT and SNEGSKA (reference sequence).